A single TCR beta chain is shown here with its context. Its antigen is currently not known. No much larger clone is present one base from it, and per-base qualities are unavailable. TCRbeta CDR3 regions were amplified from genomic DNA by means of the immunoSEQ Assay, a bias-controlled multiplex PCR. The paper's processing steps were these. Nucleated cell counts per sample were estimated from amplification of reference gene primers within the assay. To quantify the absolute abundance of each unique TCRbeta CDR3 rearrangement, sequence reads were collapsed and filtered. For each sample, productive Simpson clonality was calculated as the square root of Simpson's diversity index across productive rearrangements. This is the immuneACCESS table as TCRdb keeps it, with only in-frame sequences that have V and J called. A part of the clones is gone; compared with another copy, unresolved V genes explain less than half, and the rest is unexplained. The V and J calls and clone size come from that table; D and trimming were worked out from the DNA. The sample contains 300,000 or so clones, roughly 86% of them found a single time. In total, the top ten clones hold less than 3% of the sample.

This sample is drawn from a study of blood T cell repertoires in COVID-19 (dated by TCRdb to the early 2020s). Regarding the complete study: Samples from collaborators originated in the United States, Italy and Spain and spanned both the acute and convalescent phases of COVID-19. The prospective study material was composed of cDNA or gDNA derived from T cells, B-cell-depleted T cells, or PBMCs. Deeply sampled blood TCRbeta repertoires from subjects exposed to, actively infected with, or recovered from COVID-19 were included in the dataset. The repertoires were released in a freely available public database meant as a resource for research on the immune response to SARS-CoV-2. The samples were drawn from two sources: the first 160 participants of the ongoing ImmuneRACE study, and about 1,300 subjects contributed by 6 global collaborators. A de-identified subject ID, COVID-19 status, age in years and sex were almost always included in the sample metadata. Where available, HLA class I and class II types were obtained from metadata supplied by the sample provider rather than from assay-based typing.

The CDR3 spans 16 residues, from the cysteine through the phenylalanine. The sequence is cut down to CDR3 DNA, 48 bases in frame from base 1. At the junction V is shortened by 4 bases and J by 4 bases; bases outside the gene matches: 10. The germline V gene provides CDR1 SGDLS and CDR2 YYNGEE. Enrolling through a virtual design, the prospective study's participants ranged in age from roughly 18 to 95 years and lived across roughly 24 United States geographic areas. To assign participants to cohorts, the prospective study relied on clinical history that participants themselves reported in a screening survey and a study questionnaire. A participant counted as exposed if, within 2 weeks of entering the study, that participant had been in contact with someone who had a PCR-confirmed or clinician-diagnosed COVID-19 case. In the prospective study, mobile phlebotomists collected whole blood, serum and a nasopharyngeal or oropharyngeal swab from each participant. Additional blood draws and questionnaires over an approximately two-month period could optionally be provided by prospective study participants. Prospective study blood samples were shipped either frozen or at room temperature before DNA extraction.

Beyond this particular receptor, the publication reports: Clinical and demographic metadata were provided uncurated, with the amount varying by source and participant.

Recombination joined TRBV9 with TRBJ1-5; 8 bases in between match TRBD1. This receptor was taken from a woman between 45 and 60 years old who had been exposed to COVID-19. Material for sequencing was PBMCs or T cells enriched from blood (not recorded which). The bases are TGTGCCAGCAGCAGGGGGACAGGCGCAAATAATCAGCCCCAGCATTTT. Translated, this is CASSRGTGANNQPQHF. The variable domain in full, with residues beyond the CDR3 obtained from the reference TRBV9 and TRBJ1-5 genes, is DSGVTQTPKHLITATGQRVTLRCSPRSGDLSVYWYQQSLDQGLQFLIQYYNGEERAKGNILERFSAQQFPDLHSELNLSSLELGDSALYFCASSRGTGANNQPQHFGDGTRLSIL.